The sequence of this T cell receptor (beta chain) was determined in a study of cytomegalovirus exposure and HLA in healthy donors. This CDR3 contains 13 residues. Germline V gene data show CDR1 as MNHEY and CDR2 as SVGAGI. After removal of 8 bases from V and 5 bases from J, the junction contained 5 bases not matched to a gene. This clone was detected a few times. What it binds is not known. PCR was performed using 60 Vbeta and 13 Jbeta primers. TCRdb keeps only in-frame clones here, not all; method: immunoSEQ multiplex PCR. The sample lists around 57,000 clones; more than 70% were seen once. Findings and caveats of the study: The study put some 150 TCR beta chains on its list as cytomegalovirus-associated.

The rearrangement uses TRBV6-5 and TRBJ1-1; 10 positions agree with TRBD1. Sequences were obtained from PBMCs. The receptor comes from a man in his thirties or forties in good health and CMV-seropositive. CDR3 region: CASVRQGATEAFF. CDR3 sequence (DNA): TGTGCCAGCGTTCGACAGGGGGCAACTGAAGCTTTCTTT.